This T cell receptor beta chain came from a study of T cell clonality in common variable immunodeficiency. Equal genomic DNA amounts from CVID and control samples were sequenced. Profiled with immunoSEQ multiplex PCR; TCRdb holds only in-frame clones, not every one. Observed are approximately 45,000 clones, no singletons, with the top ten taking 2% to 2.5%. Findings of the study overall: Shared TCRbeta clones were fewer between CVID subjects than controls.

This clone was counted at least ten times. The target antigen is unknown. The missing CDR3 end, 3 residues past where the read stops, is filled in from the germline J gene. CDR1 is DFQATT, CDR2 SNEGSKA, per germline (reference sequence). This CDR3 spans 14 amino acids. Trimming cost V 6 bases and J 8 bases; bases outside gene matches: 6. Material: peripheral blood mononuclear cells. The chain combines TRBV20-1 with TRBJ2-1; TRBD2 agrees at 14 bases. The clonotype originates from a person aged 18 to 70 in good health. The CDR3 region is CSARLAGGLYEQFF. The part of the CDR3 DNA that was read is TGCAGTGCCAGACTAGCGGGAGGGCTTTATGAG.